Here is one T cell receptor (beta chain) with its context. What this receptor recognizes is not known. The sample holds no much larger clone one base away, and base qualities are not on file. In Seattle, one collaborating source enrolled patients while the infection was active and tracked those patients longitudinally over the course of disease. The collaborating institutions used their own protocols to collect whole blood in K2EDTA tubes. For TCRbeta analysis, collaborators shipped samples in one of three forms: frozen whole blood, isolated PBMCs, or DNA extracted from either of those sample types. CDR1 is given as SGHTA and CDR2 as FQGNSA, both from the germline V gene. Here V drops 5 bases and J drops 2 bases, and the junction holds 5 bases not matched to any gene. The CDR3 runs 14 amino acids, cysteine and phenylalanine included. Only the CDR3 part of the read is kept: 42 bases, read in frame from the first base.

TCRbeta CDR3 regions were amplified from genomic DNA by means of the immunoSEQ Assay, a bias-controlled multiplex PCR. Regarding the original processing steps: The number of nucleated cells in each sample was estimated from the amplification of reference gene primers within the assay. Sequence reads were collapsed and filtered to measure the absolute abundance of every unique TCRbeta CDR3 rearrangement. For each sample, productive Simpson clonality was calculated as the square root of Simpson's diversity index across productive rearrangements. TCRdb took this table from immuneACCESS and kept in-frame rearrangements with V and J called. Such tables lack part of the clones; where checked against another copy, unresolved V genes explain under half of the gap, and the rest is unexplained. The D gene and trimming were derived from the DNA, and the V and J assignments and clone size from that table. Recorded for this sample are fewer than 300,000 clones; approximately 87% of them occurred a single time. Roughly 12% of the sample belongs to the ten largest clones.

These data come from a study of blood T cell repertoires in COVID-19 (dated by TCRdb to about 2020). Regarding the study in general: Samples from collaborators originated in the United States, Italy and Spain and spanned both the acute and convalescent phases of COVID-19. The material from the prospective study consisted of cDNA or gDNA derived from T cells, B-cell-depleted T cells, or PBMCs. The dataset comprised deeply sampled blood TCRbeta repertoires from subjects exposed to, actively infected with, or recovered from COVID-19. The repertoires were made available in a free public database intended to serve as a resource for research on the immune response to SARS-CoV-2. The samples were drawn from two sources: the first 160 participants of the ongoing ImmuneRACE study, and 950 to 1,500 subjects contributed by 6 global collaborators. Sample metadata almost always included a de-identified subject ID, COVID-19 status, age in years and sex. HLA class I and class II types, where available, came from metadata supplied by the sample provider rather than from assay-based typing.

Study-wide findings and limitations: Clinical and demographic metadata were provided uncurated, with the amount varying by source and participant.

The clonotype was recovered from a woman aged 30 to 39 with COVID-19, enrolled during active disease. The chain joins TRBV7-2 to TRBJ2-7, with 8 junctional bases fitting TRBD1. Sequenced material: peripheral blood. For the CDR3, the sequence is CASSLDRGTYEQYF. The DNA sequence follows: TGTGCCAGCAGCCTCGACAGGGGTACCTACGAGCAGTACTTC.